One T cell receptor beta chain is described in this entry. Germline values: CDR1 SQVTM, CDR2 ANQGSEA. CDR3 size: 16 residues. V was shortened by 4 bases and J by 2 bases, with 18 bases between the two germline ends. Measured with immunoSEQ multiplex PCR; TCRdb has only the in-frame clones, and not every one. The sample consists of under 100,000 clones, 74% of them appearing once. The data were obtained in a study of CD8 T cell repertoires and HIV-1 epitope variants. Across the study: An uncultured baseline aliquot held 1M T cells.

V is TRBV29-1 and J is TRBJ1-5; the D gene is possibly TRBD1 (6 bases). Material for sequencing was uncultured baseline CD8+ T cells from peripheral blood mononuclear cells (PBMCs). The sequence derives from a male donor with HIV. CDR3 region: CSVALTGSRGNQPQHF. The CDR3 bases are TGCAGCGTTGCGTTAACAGGGTCACGAGGCAATCAGCCCCAGCATTTT.